These 18 T cell receptor beta chains came from one sample sequenced in a study of T cell responses to AZD1222 COVID-19 vaccine. The method was immunoSEQ multiplex PCR; TCRdb's version includes in-frame clones alone and lacks a portion of them. The sample shows about 56,000 clones, about 87% of them seen only once. The sequencing used peripheral blood, collected on day 0 of AZD1222 vaccination. These receptors all stem from an adult in good health.

The genes are TRBV4-1 and TRBJ2-7; the D gene is possibly TRBD1 (5 bases). Germline lookup yields CDR1 MGHRA and CDR2 YSYEKL. Trimming took off 0 bases at V and 1 base at J, with 10 bases between the two ends. This CDR3 is built from 15 residues. This CDR3 reads CASSQESRESYEQYF. The CDR3 bases are TGCGCCAGCAGCCAAGAATCCAGGGAATCCTACGAGCAGTACTTC.

The chain is built from TRBV5-6 and TRBJ2-7, with D tentatively TRBD1 (5 bases). V was cut by 2 bases and J by 0 bases, with 12 bases left in between. Germline V gene sequence: CDR1 SGHDT, CDR2 YYEEEE. The CDR3 totals 15 residues. CDR3 in amino acids: CASSFQGLSSYEQYF. As DNA, the CDR3 is TGTGCCAGCAGCTTCCAGGGATTAAGCTCCTACGAGCAGTACTTC.

V is TRBV5-1 and J is TRBJ2-3; D is perhaps TRBD2 (6 bases). The germline CDR1 and CDR2 sequences are SGHRS and YFSETQ. The CDR3 consists of 15 residues. Trimming left V 6 bases short and J 3 bases short, with 17 bases between. The CDR3 nucleotides are TGCGCCAGCACCCTAGCGAATCCTTTGACAGATACGCAGTATTTT. Its translation is CASTLANPLTDTQYF.

This clone was seen more than once but under ten times. The chain couples TRBV18 to TRBJ1-2, with 8 bases lining up with TRBD1. The germline V gene has CDR1 KGHSH and CDR2 LQKENI. The CDR3 is made up of 17 amino acids. The trim removed 1 base at V and 1 base at J, leaving 8 bases unmatched. The CDR3 region has the DNA TGTGCCAGCTCACCACTCGCCGGGACAGGTGATAACTATGGCTACACCTTC. Amino acids: CASSPLAGTGDNYGYTF.

V is TRBV7-2 and J is TRBJ1-1; D uncertain. The V end lost 1 base, the J end lost 3 bases, and 9 bases lay between the germline ends. The CDR3 runs to 14 residues. Germline V lookup: CDR1 SGHTA, CDR2 FQGNSA. The CDR3 reads CASSLVIGHTEAFF. The CDR3 DNA is TGTGCCAGCAGCTTAGTCATTGGTCACACTGAAGCTTTCTTT.

The CDR3 region is CASTRTTGSQPQHF. In DNA form, the CDR3 reads TGTGCCAGTACTAGAACAACAGGGTCGCAGCCCCAGCATTTT. This sequence joins TRBV19 and TRBJ1-5; D might be TRBD1 (6 bases). Trimming stripped 7 bases from V and 7 bases from J, with 17 bases between. The V gene's germline CDR1 is LNHDA and CDR2 SQIVND (reference sequence). This CDR3 region has 14 residues.

This clone was counted once. The chain links TRBV6-5 to TRBJ2-5; no definite D call. The V gene's germline CDR1 is MNHEY and CDR2 SVGAGI. The CDR3 sequence is 13 residues long. CDR3 DNA sequence: TGTCGAGGCGGCCTGACCCTGCAAGAGACCCAGTACTTC. This encodes CRGGLTLQETQYF.

The chain recombines TRBV19 with TRBJ1-3, with D perhaps matching TRBD1 (5 bases). Germline V gives CDR1 LNHDA, CDR2 SQIVND (reference sequence). Trimming took off 6 bases at V and 4 bases at J, with 22 bases between the two ends. This CDR3 has 17 amino acids. CDR3 in amino acids: CASSQSMWGVPGNTIYF. The DNA for the CDR3 is TGTGCCAGTAGCCAATCCATGTGGGGGGTGCCAGGAAACACCATATATTTT.

The V call is TRBV5-4, the J call TRBJ2-1; D is ambiguous. There are 15 residues in the CDR3. CDR1 and CDR2 from the germline V gene are SGHNT and YYREEE (reference sequence). V was trimmed by 4 bases and J by 2 bases, leaving 13 bases between them. Here the CDR3 reads CASSLRASAYNEQFF. For the CDR3, the DNA is TGTGCCAGCAGCCTACGGGCTAGTGCCTACAATGAGCAGTTCTTC.

V gene TRBV4-2 combines with J gene TRBJ2-1; D may be TRBD2 (5 bases). Trimming shortened V by 2 bases and J by 12 bases, and 11 bases separated the two germline ends. This CDR3 has 12 amino acids. Germline V lookup: CDR1 LGHNA, CDR2 YNFKEQ. The CDR3 protein is CASSQLGEPQFF. In nucleotides, the CDR3 is TGTGCCAGCAGCCAACTCGGGGAGCCGCAGTTCTTC.

The chain uses TRBV2 and TRBJ1-5, with 7 bases identical to TRBD1. Trimming took 5 bases from V and 7 from J; bases not matched to a gene: 14. The CDR3 covers 16 residues. The V gene's germline CDR1 is SNHLY and CDR2 FYNNEI. CDR3 in DNA: TGTGCCAGCAGTCAGCTGGGAGGACAGGTCCTGCAGCCCCAGCATTTT. Its protein is CASSQLGGQVLQPQHF. Variable domain in full (rest from reference TRBV2 and TRBJ1-5): EPEVTQTPSHQVTQMGQEVILRCVPISNHLYFYWYRQILGQKVEFLVSFYNNEISEKSEIFDDQFSVERPDGSNFTLKIRSTKLEDSAMYFCASSQLGGQVLQPQHFGDGTRLSIL.

This chain uses TRBV5-4 with TRBJ2-1; 10 nucleotides agree with TRBD2. The CDR3 is 15 residues long. The germline CDR1 and CDR2 sequences are SGHNT and YYREEE (reference sequence). Unmatched junction bases numbered 5, after V lost 0 bases and J lost 8 bases. CDR3 sequence reads: CASSLETSGWDEQFF. CDR3 DNA sequence: TGTGCCAGCAGCTTGGAGACTAGCGGGTGGGATGAGCAGTTCTTC. Based on the CDR3 plus reference TRBV5-4 and TRBJ2-1, the full variable domain is ETGVTQSPTHLIKTRGQQVTLRCSSQSGHNTVSWYQQALGQGPQFIFQYYREEENGRGNFPPRFSGLQFPNYSSELNVNALELDDSALYLCASSLETSGWDEQFFGPGTRLTVL.

This chain links TRBV30 with TRBJ1-1; the D is unclear. Germline values: CDR1 GTSNPN, CDR2 SVGIG (reference sequence). V was shortened by 5 bases and J by 7 bases, with 20 bases between the two germline ends. The CDR3 runs 14 residues. The CDR3 nucleotides are TGTGCCTGGGCCCCGGGCCGACAATCAAATGAAGCTTTCTTT. Protein product: CAWAPGRQSNEAFF.

The V call is TRBV18, the J call TRBJ1-2, with a tentative D call TRBD1 (5 bases). Between the trimmed V and J ends, which lost 1 base and 0 bases, there was a span of 12 bases. Germline CDR1 is KGHSH and CDR2 is LQKENI. The CDR3 contains 16 residues. The CDR3 sequence: CASSPLPAGTNYGYTF. In DNA, the CDR3 is TGTGCCAGCTCACCACTTCCGGCAGGGACTAACTATGGCTACACCTTC.

The rearrangement joins TRBV5-1 to TRBJ2-3, with no clear D. Germline assignment: CDR1 SGHRS and CDR2 YFSETQ. This CDR3 spans 15 amino acids. Trimming shortened V by 0 bases and J by 4 bases, and 12 bases separated the two germline ends. The CDR3 here is CASSLGGLTADTQYF. The CDR3 DNA reads as TGCGCCAGCAGCTTGGGTGGGCTAACCGCAGATACGCAGTATTTT.

This clone was seen only once. The rearrangement uses TRBV18 and TRBJ2-3; 8 nucleotides agree with TRBD2. CDR1 is KGHSH, CDR2 LQKENI, per germline. V lost 3 bases and J lost 1; bases outside the gene matches: 6. The CDR3 is made up of 16 amino acids. CDR3 protein: CASSPLPTSGTDTQYF. The CDR3 DNA sequence: TGTGCCAGCTCACCTCTTCCGACTAGCGGCACAGATACGCAGTATTTT.

CDR3: CSVENPPGGRQETQYF. The CDR3 nucleotides are TGCAGCGTTGAAAATCCGCCAGGGGGCCGCCAAGAGACCCAGTACTTC. This chain connects TRBV29-1 to TRBJ2-5, with 8 positions matching TRBD1. Germline values: CDR1 SQVTM, CDR2 ANQGSEA. Trimming took 2 bases from V and 1 from J; bases not matched to a gene: 9. The CDR3 runs to 16 residues.

The chain recombines TRBV7-2 with TRBJ2-1; 11 bases align to TRBD2. The CDR3 consists of 15 residues. V trimming: 5 bases; J trimming: 4 bases; junction bases outside the gene matches: 4. Germline V gene data show CDR1 as SGHTA and CDR2 as FQGNSA. CDR3 sequence (DNA): TGTGCCAGCAGCGAGACTAGCGGGATATACAATGAGCAGTTCTTC. Residues: CASSETSGIYNEQFF.